Listed here is a single TCR beta chain. The data derive from a study of control samples from healthy donors and cancer patients. Germline trimming cut 0 bases from V and 5 bases from J; bases unmatched to any gene: 8. From germline, CDR1 is LGHNA and CDR2 YSLEER. The CDR3 totals 16 residues. TCRdb's copy holds only in-frame clones and misses some; the assay was immunoSEQ multiplex PCR. This table holds 75,000 to 90,000 clones, about 83% found once. This rearrangement joins TRBV4-3 to TRBJ2-3; TRBD1 aligns across 7 bases. The sequenced sample was blood. The source is a woman aged 40 to 55 in good health. The CDR3 spells CASSQDLGRGRDTQYF. The CDR3 nucleotides read TGCGCCAGCAGCCAAGATCTTGGCAGGGGGAGAGATACGCAGTATTTT.